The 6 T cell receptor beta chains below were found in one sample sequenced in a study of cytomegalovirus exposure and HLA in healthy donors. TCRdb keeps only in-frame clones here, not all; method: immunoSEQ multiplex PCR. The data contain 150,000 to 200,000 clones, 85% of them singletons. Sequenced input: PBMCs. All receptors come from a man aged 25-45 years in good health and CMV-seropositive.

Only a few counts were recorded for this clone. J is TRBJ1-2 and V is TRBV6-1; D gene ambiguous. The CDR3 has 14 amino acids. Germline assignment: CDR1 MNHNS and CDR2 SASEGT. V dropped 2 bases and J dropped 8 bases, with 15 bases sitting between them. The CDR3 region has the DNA TGTGCCAGCAGTGAAACGGTCAGGCTATGGGGCTACACCTTC. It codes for CASSETVRLWGYTF.

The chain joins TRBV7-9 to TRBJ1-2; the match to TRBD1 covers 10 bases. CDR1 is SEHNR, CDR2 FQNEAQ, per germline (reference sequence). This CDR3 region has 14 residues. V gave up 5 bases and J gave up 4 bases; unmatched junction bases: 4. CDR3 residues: CASSVDRGPYGYTF. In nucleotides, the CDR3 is TGTGCCAGCAGCGTAGACAGGGGGCCCTATGGCTACACCTTC.

The CDR3 reads CASSSGVDQGDNEQFF. CDR3 DNA sequence: TGTGCCAGCAGCTCCGGGGTCGACCAGGGGGACAATGAGCAGTTCTTC. The chain carries TRBV7-8 and TRBJ2-1, with 7 bases lining up with TRBD1. Germline CDR1 and CDR2: SGHVS and FQNEAQ. The CDR3 is 16 residues long. Germline trimming cut 4 bases from V and 5 bases from J; bases unmatched to any gene: 11.

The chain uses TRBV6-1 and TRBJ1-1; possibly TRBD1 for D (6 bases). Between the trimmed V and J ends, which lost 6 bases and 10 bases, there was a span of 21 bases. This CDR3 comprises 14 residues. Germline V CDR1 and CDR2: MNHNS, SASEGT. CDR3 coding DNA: TGTGCCAGCAGCCAAACTCCCGGGGGGCTGGTAGCTTTCTTT. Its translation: CASSQTPGGLVAFF.

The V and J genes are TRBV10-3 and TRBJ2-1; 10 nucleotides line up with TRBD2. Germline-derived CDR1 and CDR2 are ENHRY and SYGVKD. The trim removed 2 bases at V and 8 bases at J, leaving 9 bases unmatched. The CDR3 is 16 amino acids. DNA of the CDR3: TGTGCCATCAGTGAGGGTATAGCGGGGGGTTTCGATGAGCAGTTCTTC. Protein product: CAISEGIAGGFDEQFF.

The CDR3 DNA reads as TGTGCCAGCACCAATCCCGGGGGGGAAGAGACCCAGTACTTC. It codes for CASTNPGGEETQYF. The rearrangement joins TRBV7-6 to TRBJ2-5, with 8 bases fitting TRBD2. Germline V lookup: CDR1 SGHVS, CDR2 FNYEAQ. Unmatched junction bases numbered 7, after V lost 7 bases and J lost 3 bases. This CDR3 has 14 amino acids.